This T cell receptor beta chain was recovered during a study of shared clonotypes between healthy human individuals. This clone was seen a few times. Every donor was a Caucasian adult from Nashville, Tennessee. Deep was the level used in running the assay. Clones were sequenced by immunoSEQ multiplex PCR, and TCRdb holds only the in-frame ones, with some missing. The sample includes some 1,100,000 clones, 70% to 80% of them seen just once. Germline-derived CDR1 and CDR2 are MGHRA and YSYEKL. There are 12 residues in the CDR3. The V end lost 0 bases, the J end lost 4 bases, and 3 bases lay between the germline ends.

The rearrangement links TRBV4-1 to TRBJ1-2; D not certain. Sequencing was carried out using memory CD4+ T cells from PBMCs. Subset defined: CD45RA-negative fraction. The TCR sequence derives from a man between 18 and 29 years old in good health. Some clones in this sample may be carry-over from other donors' samples. The CDR3 region is CASSQDLYGYTF. CDR3 DNA: TGCGCCAGCAGCCAAGATCTCTATGGCTACACCTTC.